Given below is one T cell receptor beta chain in context. Its target is unknown. The TCR cDNA carried a universal primer site and UMIs from 5'RACE template switching. MiXCR was run by TCRdb on the 5' RACE reads, yielding one entry per CDR3 protein. The profile shows 620,000 or so distinct CDR3 sequences, around 16% of them singletons. These data originate in a study of T cells after yellow fever vaccination. Study-level findings and limits: From the bulk population, abundant clonotypes could contaminate and appear within FACS-sorted repertoires. Peaking on day 5 versus 15, the secondary response was faster but weaker.

The material was PBMCs, obtained 5 days after the first yellow fever vaccination. This clonotype originated in a man between 18 and 35 years old who received the YFV17D yellow fever vaccine.

The CDR3 is CASSLGPGQGLSYGYTF. The CDR3, as DNA: TGCGCCAGCAGCTTGGGCCCGGGACAGGGTTTAAGCTATGGCTACACCTTC. The chain joins TRBV5-1 to TRBJ1-2; 9 nucleotides align to TRBD1. The CDR3 spans 17 residues. Germline V CDR1 and CDR2: SGHRS, YFSETQ. The trim removed 0 bases at V and 4 bases at J, leaving 10 bases unmatched.